This passage covers 12 T cell receptor beta chains from one sample sequenced in a study of T cells after yellow fever vaccination. TCRdb re-called the 5' RACE reads through MiXCR, storing one row per CDR3 protein. The profile shows 450,000 to 600,000 distinct CDR3 sequences, about 17% of them singletons. Source: PBMCs, taken 5 to 6 days after the first yellow fever vaccination. The receptor set was obtained from a man aged 18 to 30 who received the YFV17D yellow fever vaccine.

This clonotype was counted between two and nine times. The V call is TRBV13, the J call TRBJ2-3; D is possibly TRBD1 (7 bases). The CDR3 loop spans 19 amino acids. Germline CDR1 reads PRHDT; CDR2 reads FYEKMQ (reference sequence). The V end lost 8 bases, the J end lost 1 base, and 28 bases lay between the germline ends. The CDR3 region is CASSSTSGDGTAGTDTQYF. CDR3 in DNA: TGTGCCAGCTCCTCGACCTCGGGGGACGGGACAGCCGGCACAGATACGCAGTATTTT.

The rearrangement joins TRBV29-1 to TRBJ1-5, with D unclear. The CDR3 is made up of 15 amino acids. From germline, CDR1 is SQVTM and CDR2 ANQGSEA. Deletions cut 6 bases from V and 5 bases from J, with 20 bases between. The CDR3 sequence is CSVAARDNGDQPQHF. The CDR3 coding sequence is TGCAGCGTGGCCGCGAGGGATAACGGAGATCAGCCCCAGCATTTT. The whole variable domain, remainder taken from reference TRBV29-1 and TRBJ1-5, is SAVISQKPSRDICQRGTSLTIQCQVDSQVTMMFWYRQQPGQSLTLIATANQGSEATYESGFVIDKFPISRPNLTFSTLTVSNMSPEDSSIYLCSVAARDNGDQPQHFGDGTRLSIL.

This clonotype occurred a few times. This chain links TRBV3-1 with TRBJ1-2; D gene uncertain. V lost 4 bases to trimming and J lost 8 bases, with 17 bases between them. CDR1 and CDR2 (germline): LGHDT, YNNKEL (reference sequence). The CDR3 runs 14 residues. The CDR3 nucleotides read TGTGCCAGCAGCCCAGAGGCGGGGATGGCGGGCTACACCTTC. It translates to CASSPEAGMAGYTF.

The chain combines TRBV18 with TRBJ1-6; D uncertain. The CDR3 loop spans 17 amino acids. V lost 4 bases and J 0 bases, leaving 13 bases between the germline ends. Germline V CDR1 and CDR2: KGHSH, LQKENI. The CDR3 sequence is CASSLRIGSSYNSPLHF. In nucleotides, the CDR3 is TGTGCCAGCTCACTCCGGATTGGGAGCTCCTATAATTCACCCCTCCACTTT.

Only a few counts were recorded for this clonotype. The chain combines TRBV20-1 with TRBJ1-2; possibly TRBD1 for D (6 bases). This CDR3 region has 15 residues. The V end was cut by 4 bases, the J end by 0 bases, with 15 bases between. Germline-derived CDR1 and CDR2 are DFQATT and SNEGSKA (reference sequence). This CDR3 is CSATAKGHPNYGYTF. The CDR3 nucleotides are TGCAGTGCTACGGCCAAGGGACATCCTAACTATGGCTACACCTTC.

Points on this clonotype: Mismatch with germline at one junction end may stem from a read error. The chain links TRBV28 to TRBJ2-3; D perhaps matches TRBD2 (5 bases). The CDR3 covers 18 residues. The V gene's germline CDR1 is MDHEN and CDR2 SYDVKM. As DNA, the CDR3 is TGTGCCAGCAGTTCCTTTTTTTCTCGAGGGTCTGGCACAGATACGCAGGATTTT. Its translation: CASSSFFSRGSGTDTQDF.

The chain employs TRBV7-3 and TRBJ2-2, with 12 bases fitting TRBD2. In germline, CDR1 is SGHTA, CDR2 FQGTGA. The J segment lost 6 bases and the V segment lost 0 bases, leaving 2 bases of the junction unmatched. This CDR3 is built from 16 residues. In nucleotides, the CDR3 is TGTGCCAGCAGCTTAACGACTAGCGGGGGCCCCGGGGAGCTGTTTTTT. Its protein is CASSLTTSGGPGELFF.

This chain connects TRBV27 to TRBJ2-7; TRBD2 agrees at 7 bases. Germline V lookup: CDR1 MNHEY, CDR2 SMNVEV (reference sequence). CDR3 size: 13 residues. Unmatched junction bases numbered 11, after V lost 10 bases and J lost 5 bases. The CDR3 nucleotides read TGTGCCACCAGAGGATTGGGGGGGAACGAGCAGTACTTC. Translated: CATRGLGGNEQYF.

DNA of the CDR3: TGCAGTGCTAGTACCTTTACCCCAAATACGCAGTATTTT. This encodes CSASTFTPNTQYF. This chain joins TRBV20-1 and TRBJ2-3, with unresolved D. The V end lost 3 bases, the J end lost 7 bases, and 14 bases lay between the germline ends. CDR1 is DFQATT and CDR2 is SNEGSKA in the germline V gene (reference sequence). CDR3 length: 13 residues.

In DNA form, the CDR3 reads TGTGCCAGCAGCGCCCGAGGTGGACTAGCGGGGGGGAGCTCCTACAATGAGCAGTTCTTC. This encodes CASSARGGLAGGSSYNEQFF. V usage is TRBV9 and J usage is TRBJ2-1, with 15 nucleotides matching TRBD2. The CDR3 extends over 20 amino acids. Per the germline V gene, CDR1 is SGDLS and CDR2 is YYNGEE. V dropped 3 bases and J dropped 0; count of bases not matched to a gene: 10.

The chain links TRBV6-6 to TRBJ2-1; D gene uncertain. The CDR3 totals 12 residues. The germline V and J ends were trimmed by 8 bases and 7 bases, with 12 bases remaining between them. Germline-derived CDR1 and CDR2 are MNHNY and SVGAGI (reference sequence). For the CDR3, the DNA is TGTGCCAGCGGCCCCCGGGTTAATGAGCAGTTCTTC. Amino acid sequence: CASGPRVNEQFF.

The rearrangement uses TRBV29-1 and TRBJ1-1; 7 nucleotides agree with TRBD1. From germline, CDR1 is SQVTM and CDR2 ANQGSEA. V was pared by 4 bases and J by 3 bases, with 5 bases of the junction left unmatched. This CDR3 is built from 13 residues. The CDR3 sequence is CSVVTGRDTEAFF. The CDR3 nucleotides read TGCAGCGTTGTGACAGGGCGTGACACTGAAGCTTTCTTT.